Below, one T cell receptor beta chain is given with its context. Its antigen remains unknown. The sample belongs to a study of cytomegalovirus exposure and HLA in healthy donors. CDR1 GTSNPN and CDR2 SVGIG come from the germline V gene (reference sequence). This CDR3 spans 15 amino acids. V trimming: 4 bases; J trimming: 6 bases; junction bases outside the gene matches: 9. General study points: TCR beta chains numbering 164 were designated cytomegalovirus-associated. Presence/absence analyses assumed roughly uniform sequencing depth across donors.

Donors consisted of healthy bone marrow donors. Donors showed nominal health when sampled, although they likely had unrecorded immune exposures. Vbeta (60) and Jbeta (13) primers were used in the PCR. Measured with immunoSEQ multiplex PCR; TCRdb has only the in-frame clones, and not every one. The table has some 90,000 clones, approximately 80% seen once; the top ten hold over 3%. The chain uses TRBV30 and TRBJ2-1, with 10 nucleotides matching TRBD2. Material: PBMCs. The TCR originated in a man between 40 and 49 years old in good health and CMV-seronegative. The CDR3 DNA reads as TGTGCCTGGACCTCCCTAGCGGGGGCCTTCAATGAGCAGTTCTTC. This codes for CAWTSLAGAFNEQFF. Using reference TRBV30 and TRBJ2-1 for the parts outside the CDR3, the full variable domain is SQTIHQWPATLVQPVGSPLSLECTVEGTSNPNLYWYRQAAGRGLQLLFYSVGIGQISSEVPQNLSASRPQDRQFILSSKKLLLSDSGFYLCAWTSLAGAFNEQFFGPGTRLTVL.